Reported below is one TCR beta chain. TCRdb called the reads again in MiXCR, with one record for every CDR3 protein. The sample lists fewer than 200,000 distinct CDR3 sequences; about 20% were seen once. The data were taken from a study of T cell repertoires in cytomegalovirus infection. This CDR3 contains 13 residues. Trimming removed 4 bases at V and 9 bases at J, with 13 bases between. Germline-derived CDR1 and CDR2 are LGHDT and YNNKEL (reference sequence). This chain uses TRBV3-1 with TRBJ2-1; D call uncertain. Sequencing was done on a sample of PBMCs. The TCR was taken from a human donor in good health (CMV status not recorded). Some clones in this sample may be carry-over from other donors' samples. The CDR3 spells CASSRPPRSEQFF. The CDR3 DNA reads as TGTGCCAGCAGCCGACCTCCTAGGTCTGAGCAGTTCTTC.